Presented here are 23 T cell receptor beta chains from one specimen sequenced in a study of blood T cell repertoires in COVID-19. Sequencing used immunoSEQ multiplex PCR; TCRdb keeps in-frame clones, though not all of them. The profile covers 350,000 to 550,000 clones, with 85% to 90% appearing a single time and 1% to 1.3% taken by the ten largest. Sample: PBMCs or T cells enriched from blood (not recorded which). These receptors all come from a man aged 25-40 years who had recovered from COVID-19.

The V and J genes are TRBV19 and TRBJ1-4; the match to TRBD1 covers 8 bases. CDR1 LNHDA and CDR2 SQIVND come from the germline V gene (reference sequence). The CDR3 loop spans 14 amino acids. V lost 6 bases, J lost 6 bases, and 6 bases stayed unmatched. CDR3 DNA: TGTGCCAGTAGCGTCAGGGGGCGGTATGAAAAACTGTTTTTT. This gives the protein CASSVRGRYEKLFF.

V gene TRBV5-1 combines with J gene TRBJ2-2; 11 nucleotides agree with TRBD2. From germline, CDR1 is SGHRS and CDR2 YFSETQ. V lost 5 bases, J lost 5 bases, and 11 bases stayed unmatched. The length of the CDR3 is 17 residues. The CDR3 region is CASSFALLAGETGELFF. The CDR3 region has the DNA TGCGCCAGCAGTTTTGCGTTACTAGCGGGAGAGACCGGGGAGCTGTTTTTT.

The rearrangement links TRBV15 to TRBJ2-1; TRBD1 matches at 7 bases. CDR3 length: 16 residues. The germline gives CDR1 LNHNV, CDR2 YYDKDF (reference sequence). V lost 0 bases to trimming and J lost 7 bases; unmatched junction nucleotides: 9. In nucleotides, the CDR3 is TGTGCCACCAGCAGAGAAGACAGGGACGGACCAAATGAGCAGTTCTTC. Translation: CATSREDRDGPNEQFF.

V is TRBV18 and J is TRBJ2-1; 7 bases agree with TRBD1. The CDR3 loop spans 16 amino acids. With V trimmed by 4 bases and J by 2 bases, 8 bases remained unmatched. Per germline, CDR1 KGHSH and CDR2 LQKENI. The chain's CDR3 is CASSQRIQGTYNEQFF. CDR3 sequence (DNA): TGTGCCAGCTCACAGAGGATACAGGGGACCTACAATGAGCAGTTCTTC.

This rearrangement joins TRBV4-2 to TRBJ2-3, with 15 bases aligning to TRBD2. This CDR3 contains 21 residues. Unmatched junction bases numbered 14, after V lost 0 bases and J lost 4 bases. The germline gives CDR1 LGHNA, CDR2 YNFKEQ. CDR3 bases: TGTGCCAGCAGCCAAGATAGGGGGACTAGCGGGAGGCTCCTTCCAGCAGATACGCAGTATTTT. This sequence encodes CASSQDRGTSGRLLPADTQYF.

The chain uses TRBV7-2 and TRBJ2-1; D is perhaps TRBD2 (6 bases). The CDR3 extends over 15 amino acids. V was cut by 5 bases and J by 7 bases, with 18 bases left in between. Germline-derived CDR1 and CDR2 are SGHTA and FQGNSA. CDR3 sequence reads: CASSPAIWGGNEQFF. CDR3 in DNA: TGTGCCAGCAGCCCAGCGATTTGGGGAGGAAATGAGCAGTTCTTC. The whole variable domain, remainder taken from reference TRBV7-2 and TRBJ2-1, is GAGVSQSPSNKVTEKGKDVELRCDPISGHTALYWYRQSLGQGLEFLIYFQGNSAPDKSGLPSDRFSAERTGGSVSTLTIQRTQQEDSAVYLCASSPAIWGGNEQFFGPGTRLTVL.

V usage is TRBV27 and J usage is TRBJ2-7; 12 nucleotides match TRBD2. The CDR3 is made up of 17 amino acids. J was trimmed by 0 bases and V by 3 bases; bases with no gene match: 6. Germline values: CDR1 MNHEY, CDR2 SMNVEV (reference sequence). CDR3 region: CASSFRTSGINSYEQYF. CDR3 coding DNA: TGTGCCAGCAGTTTTCGGACTAGCGGGATAAACTCCTACGAGCAGTACTTC.

This CDR3 reads CASSQDLAGTSVGTKNIQYF. CDR3 bases: TGTGCCAGCAGCCAAGACCTCGCCGGGACTAGCGTTGGGACCAAAAACATTCAGTACTTC. This chain connects TRBV4-2 to TRBJ2-4; 10 bases line up with TRBD2. The V gene's germline CDR1 is LGHNA and CDR2 YNFKEQ. The CDR3 loop spans 20 amino acids. Unmatched junction bases numbered 13, after V lost 0 bases and J lost 2 bases.

This clone was picked up a small number of times. V is TRBV28 and J is TRBJ2-2; a possible D gene is TRBD1 (5 bases). CDR3 length equals 15 residues. V was pared by 5 bases and J by 0 bases, with 10 bases between. Germline values: CDR1 MDHEN, CDR2 SYDVKM. Here the CDR3 reads CASSRTPANTGELFF. CDR3 DNA sequence: TGTGCCAGCAGTCGGACACCAGCGAACACCGGGGAGCTGTTTTTT.

This sequence joins TRBV5-4 and TRBJ2-5; 10 bases fit TRBD2. Trimming took 5 bases from V and 5 from J; bases not matched to a gene: 12. CDR1 and CDR2 from the germline V gene are SGHNT and YYREEE (reference sequence). The CDR3 covers 16 residues. CDR3 nucleotide sequence: TGTGCCAGCAGGTCTGGGGCTAGCGGGAGTTGGGAGACCCAGTACTTC. Translated, it gives CASRSGASGSWETQYF.

The V call is TRBV29-1, the J call TRBJ2-1, with D perhaps matching TRBD2 (6 bases). CDR1 and CDR2 (germline): SQVTM, ANQGSEA. Trimming shortened V by 4 bases and J by 8 bases, and 15 bases separated the two germline ends. This CDR3 contains 13 residues. The CDR3 loop is CSVGRRGEDEQFF. The CDR3 coding sequence is TGCAGCGTTGGTCGGCGGGGCGAGGATGAGCAGTTCTTC.

The J gene is TRBJ2-3, the V gene TRBV19; no reliable D call. Trimming pared 5 bases from V and 4 bases from J, leaving 7 bases between. The CDR3 has 12 amino acids. Germline values: CDR1 LNHDA, CDR2 SQIVND (reference sequence). The CDR3 bases are TGTGCCAGTAGTCTTATGTCAGATACGCAGTATTTT. The encoded protein is CASSLMSDTQYF. Full variable domain (missing parts from reference TRBV19 and TRBJ2-3): DGGITQSPKYLFRKEGQNVTLSCEQNLNHDAMYWYRQDPGQGLRLIYYSQIVNDFQKGDIAEGYSVSREKKESFPLTVTSAQKNPTAFYLCASSLMSDTQYFGPGTRLTVL.

The gene calls are TRBV7-2 and TRBJ1-6, with TRBD1 identical over 8 bases. The CDR3 contains 15 residues. The V gene's germline CDR1 is SGHTA and CDR2 FQGNSA. V lost 1 base, J lost 9 bases, and 5 bases stayed unmatched. CDR3 region: CASSLVQGAVSPLHF. The CDR3 region has the DNA TGTGCCAGCAGCTTAGTTCAGGGGGCCGTTTCACCCCTCCACTTT. The variable domain in full, with the rest retrieved from reference TRBV7-2 and TRBJ1-6, is GAGVSQSPSNKVTEKGKDVELRCDPISGHTALYWYRQSLGQGLEFLIYFQGNSAPDKSGLPSDRFSAERTGGSVSTLTIQRTQQEDSAVYLCASSLVQGAVSPLHFGNGTRLTVT.

This chain joins TRBV4-1 and TRBJ2-7, with D unresolved. CDR3 length: 14 residues. Germline V gene data show CDR1 as MGHRA and CDR2 as YSYEKL. Trimming removed 4 bases at V and 0 bases at J, with 10 bases between. The CDR3 DNA sequence: TGCGCCAGCAGCCGAAACCCAGGCTCCTACGAGCAGTACTTC. It codes for CASSRNPGSYEQYF.

This chain joins TRBV28 and TRBJ1-5; the D gene is possibly TRBD1 (6 bases). Germline CDR1 MDHEN, CDR2 SYDVKM. The V end lost 7 bases, the J end lost 6 bases, and 13 bases lay between the germline ends. CDR3 length: 13 residues. The CDR3 sequence is CASTAGVGQPQHF. In DNA, the CDR3 is TGTGCCAGCACAGCAGGGGTGGGTCAGCCCCAGCATTTT.

The V gene is TRBV18, the J gene TRBJ1-4; D is uncertain. Germline CDR1 is KGHSH and CDR2 is LQKENI. Trimming stripped 2 bases from V and 8 bases from J, with 12 bases between. This CDR3 spans 14 amino acids. The CDR3 spells CASSPFEGGEKLFF. CDR3 DNA sequence: TGTGCCAGCTCACCATTTGAGGGTGGGGAAAAACTGTTTTTT.

V usage is TRBV7-8 and J usage is TRBJ2-3; D unclear. Germline CDR1 reads SGHVS; CDR2 reads FQNEAQ. The CDR3 runs 11 residues. V was pared by 1 base and J by 8 bases, with 4 bases between. In DNA form, the CDR3 reads TGTGCCAGCAGCTTAGGGGCTACGCAGTATTTT. Its protein is CASSLGATQYF.

The CDR3 bases are TGCGCCAGCAGCTTGGCCCTGGGGCAGGCAACGAACACCGGGGAGCTGTTTTTT. Encoded protein: CASSLALGQATNTGELFF. This chain connects TRBV5-1 to TRBJ2-2, with D perhaps TRBD1 (5 bases). Per the germline V gene, CDR1 is SGHRS and CDR2 is YFSETQ. The CDR3 spans 18 residues. V was pared by 0 bases and J by 0 bases, with 15 bases between.

The chain is built from TRBV5-1 and TRBJ1-2; TRBD1 is a possible D gene (6 bases). This CDR3 contains 13 residues. CDR1 and CDR2 from the germline V gene are SGHRS and YFSETQ. The germline V and J ends were trimmed by 1 base and 6 bases, with 10 bases remaining between them. CDR3 amino acids: CASSLNRVNGYTF. The CDR3 region has the DNA TGCGCCAGCAGCTTGAACAGGGTAAATGGCTACACCTTC.

The J gene is TRBJ2-7, the V gene TRBV27; no clear D gene. The CDR3 is 15 residues long. CDR1 and CDR2 from the germline V gene are MNHEY and SMNVEV (reference sequence). Trimming took 5 bases from V and 0 from J, leaving 14 bases between them. Written as DNA, the CDR3 is TGTGCCAGCAGTCTCGGCAGACATAGCTCCTACGAGCAGTACTTC. Translation: CASSLGRHSSYEQYF.

This chain joins TRBV14 and TRBJ2-1; D is perhaps TRBD1 (6 bases). The CDR3 spans 16 residues. Trimming left V 0 bases short and J 0 bases short, with 9 bases between. Looked up from germline, CDR1 is SGHDN and CDR2 is FVKESK. CDR3 sequence (DNA): TGTGCCAGCAGCCAAGAAAGGGGGAGCTCCTACAATGAGCAGTTCTTC. Protein sequence: CASSQERGSSYNEQFF.

V usage is TRBV6-6 and J usage is TRBJ1-1; perhaps TRBD1 as D (5 bases). V was trimmed by 7 bases and J by 3 bases, leaving 12 bases between them. This CDR3 has 13 residues. Germline V gives CDR1 MNHNY, CDR2 SVGAGI (reference sequence). As DNA, the CDR3 is TGTGCCAGCAATACCGGGGGGGACACTGAAGCTTTCTTT. Translated: CASNTGGDTEAFF.

The DNA of the CDR3 is TGTGCCATCAGTCGGGGACAGGGGAACACTGAAGCTTTCTTT. Encoded protein: CAISRGQGNTEAFF. V gene TRBV10-3 combines with J gene TRBJ1-1, with 9 bases identical to TRBD1. Germline V gene data show CDR1 as ENHRY and CDR2 as SYGVKD. There are 14 residues in the CDR3. V lost 5 bases and J lost 1; bases outside the gene matches: 2.